The T cell receptor (beta chain) under discussion was sequenced for a study of T-cell reconstitution after alpha-beta-depleted transplantation in children. The germline V gene has CDR1 SGHAT and CDR2 FQNNGV. Trimming pared 1 base from V and 5 bases from J, leaving 9 bases between. This CDR3 spans 14 amino acids. Unique molecular identifiers were incorporated when the TCRbeta library was constructed. Via MiXCR, TCRdb re-called the PCR reads, giving one row per CDR3 protein. The table records about 500,000 distinct CDR3 sequences, 9.5% to 12% of them present only once. This sequence was found in a female patient aged 2-15 years who had a stem cell transplant for aplastic anemia, so the T cells may come from the graft donor. Sample: PBMCs, mostly from graft donor cells, taken 180 days after TCRalphabeta/CD19-depleted stem cell transplant. This sequence joins TRBV11-2 and TRBJ2-1, with D perhaps TRBD2 (5 bases). The CDR3 nucleotides are TGTGCCAGCAGCTTAGGCCGGGGTAACAATGAGCAGTTCTTC. This codes for CASSLGRGNNEQFF.